One T cell receptor beta chain is described in this entry. The data stem from a study of CD8+CD57+ T cells in acquired aplastic anemia. Study in general: DNA per sorted CD4+ or CD8+ sample ranged about 0.17 to 30 ug, averaging roughly 3.3 ug.

V trimming: 3 bases; J trimming: 7 bases; junction bases outside the gene matches: 9. The CDR3 is 14 residues long. Germline loops: CDR1 SGHTA, CDR2 FQGNSA. Those patients picked for sequencing had displayed CD8+CD57+ cell expansion on flow cytometry. Patients had received no therapy at the time of blood sampling. TCR beta VDJ and CDR3 profiles were obtained from a genomic DNA template. MiXCR, run by TCRdb on the reads, gives a single entry per CDR3 protein. The sample includes 200,000 to 300,000 distinct CDR3 sequences, 65% to 90% of them seen just once. This sequence was found in a human donor with aplastic anemia. The sample comprised sorted CD4+, CD8+, or CD8+CD57+ T cells (not recorded which) from PBMCs. V and J are TRBV7-2 and TRBJ2-7; 7 nucleotides match TRBD2. CDR3 coding DNA: TGTGCCAGCAGCTTTGATCGGGACTACAATGAGCAGTACGTC. Encoded protein: CASSFDRDYNEQYV.